This T cell receptor (beta chain) comes out of a study of identifying expanded T cells in peripheral blood. Whole-study findings and limits: Technical replicates showed roughly 1.2 changed clones; two weeks about 16.4; four weeks 19. Clone count variance between roughly 2-week samples rose with total template count.

No infections or other immune events were documented during collection. Profiling relied on immunoSEQ multiplex PCR, and the TCRdb table lists in-frame clones only, not all of them. The table has roughly 63,000 clones, about 85% seen once. The germline CDR1 and CDR2 sequences are MNHEY and SMNVEV (reference sequence). This CDR3 contains 14 residues. Losses at the gene ends were 6 bases for V and 8 bases for J; bases not matched to a gene: 5. This clone was detected once. Its antigen is not known. What was sequenced was blood. The genes are TRBV27 and TRBJ1-6; 9 bases are shared with TRBD1. The TCR originated in a person between 18 and 75 years old in good health. The CDR3 sequence is CASRTGGVYSPLHF. CDR3 bases: TGTGCCAGCAGGACAGGGGGTGTTTATTCACCCCTCCACTTT.